This T cell receptor beta chain was sequenced during a study of OX40 agonist ivuxolimab in advanced cancers. Germline V lookup: CDR1 MDHEN, CDR2 SYDVKM. The CDR3 is 14 amino acids. V was cut by 3 bases and J by 3 bases, with 9 bases left in between. The data were produced by immunoSEQ multiplex PCR, yet TCRdb's version contains in-frame clones alone and is incomplete. The sample contains about 48,000 clones, approximately 91% of which appear only once. The sequences come from CD4+ or CD8+ T cells sorted from blood, collected in a trial of the OX40 agonist ivuxolimab. This sequence joins TRBV28 and TRBJ1-5; D is undetermined. The sequence derives from an adult with an advanced solid tumor such as melanoma, head and neck, liver or kidney cancer. The CDR3 reads CASSFEQSNQPQHF. CDR3 DNA sequence: TGTGCCAGCAGTTTTGAACAGTCCAATCAGCCCCAGCATTTT. The full variable domain, completed using reference TRBV28 and TRBJ1-5, is DVKVTQSSRYLVKRTGEKVFLECVQDMDHENMFWYRQDPGLGLRLIYFSYDVKMKEKGDIPEGYSVSREKKERFSLILESASTNQTSMYLCASSFEQSNQPQHFGDGTRLSIL.